These 10 T cell receptor beta chains share one sample of origin, sequenced in a study of T cell changes during pregnancy in multiple sclerosis (dated by TCRdb to about 2019). Libraries were constructed by the immunoSEQ multiplex PCR assay. TCRdb limited this immuneACCESS table to in-frame rearrangements with V and J called. A share of clones is missing; checked studies link under half to unresolved V genes, and the rest is unexplained. The sample table records roughly 55,000 clones; about nine tenths of these occur just once. Of the sample, approximately 0.15% is held by the ten largest clones. Here the sequenced sample was CD4+ T cells from peripheral blood mononuclear cells, taken after pregnancy. The receptor set was obtained from a female donor in good health, enrolled as a control in a pregnancy study.

This chain links TRBV5-1 with TRBJ2-5, with 8 bases matching TRBD2. With 5 bases clipped from V and 3 bases from J, the junction kept 12 bases outside the gene matches. Germline V gene data show CDR1 as SGHRS and CDR2 as YFSETQ. The CDR3 contains 16 residues. In DNA form, the CDR3 reads TGCGCCAGCAGTTTCGGCGGGGGGCCTGGTAAAGAGACCCAGTACTTC. This codes for CASSFGGGPGKETQYF.

V and J are TRBV10-1 and TRBJ1-1, with D possibly matching TRBD1 (6 bases). CDR1 is WNHNN, CDR2 SYGVQD, per germline (reference sequence). This CDR3 spans 13 amino acids. V lost 4 bases to trimming and J lost 1 base, with 7 bases between them. CDR3 DNA: TGCGCCAGCAGTGGACAGGAGAACACTGAAGCTTTCTTT. Translating it yields CASSGQENTEAFF.

This sequence joins TRBV7-2 and TRBJ2-1, with D perhaps TRBD1 (7 bases). Per germline, CDR1 SGHTA and CDR2 FQGNSA. There are 14 residues in the CDR3. Trimming took off 5 bases at V and 8 bases at J, with 16 bases between the two ends. The CDR3 region has the DNA TGTGCCAGCAGCAACGAATTCAGGGGGGATGAGCAGTTCTTC. Its protein is CASSNEFRGDEQFF.

The chain carries TRBV7-2 and TRBJ2-3, with TRBD1 matching over 8 bases. The CDR3 runs 16 residues. Germline V lookup: CDR1 SGHTA, CDR2 FQGNSA. V was pared by 6 bases and J by 0 bases, with 8 bases of the junction left unmatched. CDR3 region: CASSHPGGRSTDTQYF. In DNA form, the CDR3 reads TGTGCCAGCAGTCACCCAGGGGGCAGGAGCACAGATACGCAGTATTTT. Using reference TRBV7-2 and TRBJ2-3 for the parts outside the CDR3, the full variable domain is GAGVSQSPSNKVTEKGKDVELRCDPISGHTALYWYRQSLGQGLEFLIYFQGNSAPDKSGLPSDRFSAERTGGSVSTLTIQRTQQEDSAVYLCASSHPGGRSTDTQYFGPGTRLTVL.

The chain has TRBV2 and TRBJ1-5; D is possibly TRBD1 (5 bases). This CDR3 contains 17 residues. The germline V and J ends were trimmed by 2 bases and 0 bases, with 14 bases remaining between them. The germline CDR1 and CDR2 sequences are SNHLY and FYNNEI. The CDR3 DNA is TGTGCCAGCAGTGAAAGGACAAGGCAGTTTAGCAATCAGCCCCAGCATTTT. It yields the protein CASSERTRQFSNQPQHF.

CDR3 in amino acids: CASKRGGKSYNEQFF. CDR3 in DNA: TGTGCCAGCAAAAGGGGCGGAAAATCCTACAATGAGCAGTTCTTC. This sequence joins TRBV6-6 and TRBJ2-1; D might be TRBD1 (5 bases). The CDR3 runs 15 residues. The V end was cut by 7 bases, the J end by 1 base, with 14 bases between. Per germline, CDR1 MNHNY and CDR2 SVGAGI (reference sequence).

This sequence joins TRBV28 and TRBJ2-5; weak D call: TRBD2 (5 bases). This CDR3 is 14 amino acids long. The V and J ends lost 3 bases and 4 bases respectively, with 12 bases between them. Germline V lookup: CDR1 MDHEN, CDR2 SYDVKM. The CDR3 loop reads CASSFRGLRETQYF. In nucleotides, the CDR3 is TGTGCCAGCAGTTTCCGAGGGCTGCGAGAGACCCAGTACTTC.

The chain uses TRBV6-5 and TRBJ1-2, with D possibly being TRBD1 (5 bases). V was pared by 3 bases and J by 3 bases, with 14 bases between. This CDR3 has 15 amino acids. The germline V gene encodes CDR1 MNHEY and CDR2 SVGAGI. The CDR3 DNA sequence: TGTGCCAGCAGTTATTCGAGGTGGGGGGACTATGGCTACACCTTC. Encoded protein: CASSYSRWGDYGYTF.

The table lists this clone with a few counts. V usage is TRBV4-2 and J usage is TRBJ1-1; D may be TRBD1 (5 bases). The germline V gene has CDR1 LGHNA and CDR2 YNFKEQ. The CDR3 length is 13 residues. Trimming pared 7 bases from V and 1 base from J, leaving 10 bases between. CDR3 sequence (DNA): TGTGCCAGCATAGCCAGGGAGAACACTGAAGCTTTCTTT. This sequence encodes CASIARENTEAFF.

The rearrangement links TRBV7-3 to TRBJ2-3; the match to TRBD2 covers 7 bases. CDR1 is SGHTA and CDR2 is FQGTGA in the germline V gene. This CDR3 contains 16 residues. V lost 2 bases and J lost 2; bases outside the gene matches: 7. Here the CDR3 reads CASSLSGTTNTDTQYF. The CDR3 DNA is TGTGCCAGCAGCTTATCCGGGACTACCAACACAGATACGCAGTATTTT.